One sample yielded the 12 T cell receptor beta chains listed below, sequenced in a study of shared clonotypes between healthy human individuals. The protocol was immunoSEQ multiplex PCR, while the TCRdb copy is restricted to in-frame clones and leaves out a portion. The sample has about 1.9 million clones, around 95% seen once. CD8 cells classed as naive were CD45RO-negative and positively selected for CCR7, excluding terminally differentiated effector memory CD45RA+ cells. Specimen: naive CD8+ T cells from PBMCs. The receptors were sampled from a man between 18 and 29 years old in good health. Some clones in this sample may be carry-over from other donors' samples.

To note about this clone: In the same sample, other DNA sequences code for this CDR3. This sequence joins TRBV7-8 and TRBJ2-1; 13 bases are a match to TRBD2. Unmatched junction bases numbered 3, after V lost 1 base and J lost 3 bases. CDR3 length equals 17 residues. From germline, CDR1 is SGHVS and CDR2 FQNEAQ. The CDR3: CASSLGLAGGLYNEQFF. The CDR3, as DNA: TGTGCCAGCAGCTTAGGACTAGCGGGAGGACTCTACAATGAGCAGTTCTTC.

This clone has a single count. V usage is TRBV2 and J usage is TRBJ2-2; D is ambiguous. Trimming took off 4 bases at V and 2 bases at J, with 8 bases between the two ends. This CDR3 comprises 14 residues. Germline V gene data show CDR1 as SNHLY and CDR2 as FYNNEI. The CDR3 loop reads CASSVDANTGELFF. The CDR3 nucleotides are TGTGCCAGCAGTGTGGATGCTAACACCGGGGAGCTGTTTTTT.

The rearrangement uses TRBV10-2 and TRBJ2-1; 12 nucleotides line up with TRBD2. V shed 7 bases and J 9 bases; nucleotides not matched to a gene: 7. The germline V gene encodes CDR1 WSHSY and CDR2 SAAADI. The CDR3 runs 14 residues. The CDR3 DNA sequence: TGCGCCAGCACCCTAGCGGGAGGGATGGCTGAGCAGTTCTTC. Encoded protein: CASTLAGGMAEQFF.

This clone has a single count. The rearrangement links TRBV5-5 to TRBJ1-1; D is undetermined. Trimming removed 0 bases at V and 0 bases at J, with 9 bases between. Germline V gene data show CDR1 as SGHKS and CDR2 as YYEKEE (reference sequence). The CDR3 loop spans 15 amino acids. CDR3 bases: TGTGCCAGCAGCTTGGCTCTGGTTATGAACACTGAAGCTTTCTTT. This translates into CASSLALVMNTEAFF.

This clone is a singleton in its sample. The chain joins TRBV28 to TRBJ1-5, with D hard to call. The germline V gene encodes CDR1 MDHEN and CDR2 SYDVKM. The germline V and J ends were trimmed by 7 bases and 0 bases, with 31 bases remaining between them. The CDR3 loop spans 21 amino acids. CDR3 sequence (DNA): TGTGCCAGCATCCTGGACTCAGTCCTCCCCATCCGACCATATAGCAATCAGCCCCAGCATTTT. This encodes CASILDSVLPIRPYSNQPQHF.

The chain recombines TRBV2 with TRBJ2-1; D may be TRBD1 (6 bases). Per germline, CDR1 SNHLY and CDR2 FYNNEI. Deletions cut 2 bases from V and 3 bases from J, with 11 bases between. The CDR3 contains 15 residues. The CDR3 sequence: CASSERQGIYNEQFF. For the CDR3, the DNA is TGTGCCAGCAGTGAAAGGCAGGGGATCTACAATGAGCAGTTCTTC.

V is TRBV2 and J is TRBJ1-2; a possible D gene is TRBD1 (6 bases). This CDR3 contains 16 residues. Germline CDR1 is SNHLY and CDR2 is FYNNEI. Trimming left V 1 base short and J 0 bases short, with 12 bases between. This CDR3 is CASSEEGTPSNYGYTF. CDR3 bases: TGTGCCAGCAGTGAAGAGGGGACACCCTCTAACTATGGCTACACCTTC. Combining the CDR3 with reference TRBV2 and TRBJ1-2 gives the whole variable domain EPEVTQTPSHQVTQMGQEVILRCVPISNHLYFYWYRQILGQKVEFLVSFYNNEISEKSEIFDDQFSVERPDGSNFTLKIRSTKLEDSAMYFCASSEEGTPSNYGYTFGSGTRLTVV.

The chain joins TRBV7-2 to TRBJ2-7, with D perhaps matching TRBD1 (6 bases). Trimming removed 5 bases at V and 3 bases at J, with 17 bases between. This CDR3 has 15 amino acids. Looked up from germline, CDR1 is SGHTA and CDR2 is FQGNSA. CDR3 amino acids: CASSTVVGGFYEQYF. CDR3 sequence (DNA): TGTGCCAGCAGCACCGTGGTAGGGGGTTTCTACGAGCAGTACTTC.

The chain joins TRBV10-1 to TRBJ2-7, with 8 nucleotides matching TRBD1. CDR1 is WNHNN, CDR2 SYGVQD, per germline (reference sequence). The V and J ends lost 3 bases and 6 bases, in that order; junction bases with no gene match: 4. The CDR3 extends over 13 amino acids. The CDR3: CASSDLGQGEQYF. DNA of the CDR3: TGCGCCAGCAGTGATCTAGGACAGGGCGAGCAGTACTTC.

This rearrangement joins TRBV28 to TRBJ1-1, with a weak D call TRBD1 (5 bases). Trimming pared 5 bases from V and 1 base from J, leaving 14 bases between. The CDR3 covers 15 residues. Germline-derived CDR1 and CDR2 are MDHEN and SYDVKM. CDR3 in amino acids: CASSTRLQGNTEAFF. Here the CDR3 DNA reads TGTGCCAGCAGTACTCGCCTCCAGGGGAACACTGAAGCTTTCTTT.

Regarding this clone: Distinct nucleotide sequences in the sample also encode this CDR3. The V gene is TRBV11-2, the J gene TRBJ2-7; D possibly corresponds to TRBD2 (5 bases). The V gene lost 2 bases and the J gene lost 0 bases, with 8 bases spanning the gap. Germline lookup yields CDR1 SGHAT and CDR2 FQNNGV. This CDR3 comprises 14 residues. CDR3 DNA sequence: TGTGCCAGCAGCTTATCCGGAGGCTCCTACGAGCAGTACTTC. Residues: CASSLSGGSYEQYF. Variable domain in full (rest from reference TRBV11-2 and TRBJ2-7): EAGVAQSPRYKIIEKRQSVAFWCNPISGHATLYWYQQILGQGPKLLIQFQNNGVVDDSQLPKDRFSAERLKGVDSTLKIQPAKLEDSAVYLCASSLSGGSYEQYFGPGTRLTVT.

This rearrangement joins TRBV5-1 to TRBJ2-2; D gene unclear. CDR3 length: 16 amino acids. V gave up 0 bases and J gave up 1 base, with 10 bases separating them. The germline gives CDR1 SGHRS, CDR2 YFSETQ. CDR3 nucleotides: TGCGCCAGCAGCTTGGCCTACGGGCTGAACACCGGGGAGCTGTTTTTT. Translation: CASSLAYGLNTGELFF.